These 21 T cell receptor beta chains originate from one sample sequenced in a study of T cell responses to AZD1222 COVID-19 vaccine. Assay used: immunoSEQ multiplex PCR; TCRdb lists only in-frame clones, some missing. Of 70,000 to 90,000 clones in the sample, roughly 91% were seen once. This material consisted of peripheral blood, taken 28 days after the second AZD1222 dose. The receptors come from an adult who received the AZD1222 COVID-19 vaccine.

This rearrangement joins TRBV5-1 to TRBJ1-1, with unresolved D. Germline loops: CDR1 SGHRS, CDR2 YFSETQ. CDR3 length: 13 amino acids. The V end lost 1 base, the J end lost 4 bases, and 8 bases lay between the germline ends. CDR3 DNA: TGCGCCAGCAGCTTGTCCGGGCCCACTGAAGCTTTCTTT. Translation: CASSLSGPTEAFF.

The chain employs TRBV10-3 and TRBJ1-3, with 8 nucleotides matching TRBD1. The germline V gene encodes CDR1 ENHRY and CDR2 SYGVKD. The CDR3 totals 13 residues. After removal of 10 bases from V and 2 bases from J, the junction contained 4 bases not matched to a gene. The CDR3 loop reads CASGQGAGNTIYF. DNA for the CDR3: TGTGCCAGCGGACAGGGTGCTGGAAACACCATATATTTT.

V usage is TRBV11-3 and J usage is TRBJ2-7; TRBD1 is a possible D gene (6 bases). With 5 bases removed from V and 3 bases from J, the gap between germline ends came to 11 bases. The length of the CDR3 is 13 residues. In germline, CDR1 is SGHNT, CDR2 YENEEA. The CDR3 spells CASSRQVNYEQYF. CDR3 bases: TGTGCCAGCAGCCGACAGGTCAACTACGAGCAGTACTTC.

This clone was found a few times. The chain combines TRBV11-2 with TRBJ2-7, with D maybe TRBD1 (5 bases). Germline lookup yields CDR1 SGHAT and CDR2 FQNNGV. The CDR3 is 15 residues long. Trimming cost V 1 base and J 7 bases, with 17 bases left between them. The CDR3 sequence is CASSLARQPFGEQYF. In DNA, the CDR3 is TGTGCCAGCAGCTTAGCTCGACAGCCGTTTGGGGAGCAGTACTTC.

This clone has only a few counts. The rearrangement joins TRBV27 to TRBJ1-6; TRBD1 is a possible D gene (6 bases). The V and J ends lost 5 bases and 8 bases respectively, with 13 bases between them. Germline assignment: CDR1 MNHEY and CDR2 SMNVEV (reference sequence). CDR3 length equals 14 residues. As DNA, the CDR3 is TGTGCCAGCAGTCCACAGGGTTTTTATTCACCCCTCCACTTT. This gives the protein CASSPQGFYSPLHF.

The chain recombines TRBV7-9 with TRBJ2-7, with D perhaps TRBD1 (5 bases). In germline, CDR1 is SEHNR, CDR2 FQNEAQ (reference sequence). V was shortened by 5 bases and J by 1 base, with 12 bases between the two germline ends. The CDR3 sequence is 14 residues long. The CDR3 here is CASSAHRNSYEQYF. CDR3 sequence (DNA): TGTGCCAGCAGCGCCCACAGGAATTCCTACGAGCAGTACTTC.

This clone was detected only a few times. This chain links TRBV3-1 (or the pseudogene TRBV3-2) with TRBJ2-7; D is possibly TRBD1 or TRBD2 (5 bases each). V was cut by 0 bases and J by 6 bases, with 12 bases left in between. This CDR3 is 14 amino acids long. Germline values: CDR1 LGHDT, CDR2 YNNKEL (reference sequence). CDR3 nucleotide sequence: TGTGCCAGCAGCCAAGATTGGGGGTCCCGCGAGCAGTACTTC. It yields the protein CASSQDWGSREQYF.

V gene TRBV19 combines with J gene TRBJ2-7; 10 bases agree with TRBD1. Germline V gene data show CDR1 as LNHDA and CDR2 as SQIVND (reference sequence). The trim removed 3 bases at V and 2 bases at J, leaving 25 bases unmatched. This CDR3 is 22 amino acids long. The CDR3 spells CASSMSLRMGGQGRGLTYEQYF. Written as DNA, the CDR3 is TGTGCCAGTAGTATGAGCCTCAGAATGGGGGGACAGGGGAGAGGGTTGACCTACGAGCAGTACTTC.

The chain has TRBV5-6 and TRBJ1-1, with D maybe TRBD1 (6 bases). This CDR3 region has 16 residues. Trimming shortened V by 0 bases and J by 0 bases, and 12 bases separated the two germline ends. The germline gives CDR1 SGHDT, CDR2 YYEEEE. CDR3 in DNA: TGTGCCAGCAGCTTGGGTCGGGGGCTTATGAACACTGAAGCTTTCTTT. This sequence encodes CASSLGRGLMNTEAFF. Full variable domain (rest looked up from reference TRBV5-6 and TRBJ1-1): DAGVTQSPTHLIKTRGQQVTLRCSPKSGHDTVSWYQQALGQGPQFIFQYYEEEERQRGNFPDRFSGHQFPNYSSELNVNALLLGDSALYLCASSLGRGLMNTEAFFGQGTRLTVV.

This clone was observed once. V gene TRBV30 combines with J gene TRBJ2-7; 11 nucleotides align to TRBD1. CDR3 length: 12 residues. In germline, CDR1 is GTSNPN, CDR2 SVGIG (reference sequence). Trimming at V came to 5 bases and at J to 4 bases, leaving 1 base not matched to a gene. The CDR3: CAWGQGAYEQYF. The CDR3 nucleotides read TGTGCCTGGGGACAGGGGGCTTACGAGCAGTACTTC.

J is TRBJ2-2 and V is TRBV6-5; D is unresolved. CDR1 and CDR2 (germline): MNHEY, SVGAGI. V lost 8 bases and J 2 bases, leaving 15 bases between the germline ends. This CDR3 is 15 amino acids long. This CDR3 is CASDRAVGNTGELFF. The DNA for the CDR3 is TGTGCCAGCGACCGGGCCGTTGGAAACACCGGGGAGCTGTTTTTT.

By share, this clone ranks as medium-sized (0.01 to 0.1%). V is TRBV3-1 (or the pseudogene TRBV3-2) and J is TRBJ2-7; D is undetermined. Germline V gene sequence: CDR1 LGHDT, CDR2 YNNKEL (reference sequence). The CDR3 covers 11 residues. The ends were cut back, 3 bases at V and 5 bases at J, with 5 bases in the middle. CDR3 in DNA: TGTGCCAGCAGCCAGTCCAACGAGCAGTACTTC. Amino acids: CASSQSNEQYF.

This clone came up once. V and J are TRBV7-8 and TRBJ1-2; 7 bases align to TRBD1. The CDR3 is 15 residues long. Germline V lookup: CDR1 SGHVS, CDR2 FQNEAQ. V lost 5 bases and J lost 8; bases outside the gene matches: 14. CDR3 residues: CASSRILGTAAGYTF. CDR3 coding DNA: TGTGCCAGCAGCCGTATTTTAGGGACAGCGGCCGGCTACACCTTC.

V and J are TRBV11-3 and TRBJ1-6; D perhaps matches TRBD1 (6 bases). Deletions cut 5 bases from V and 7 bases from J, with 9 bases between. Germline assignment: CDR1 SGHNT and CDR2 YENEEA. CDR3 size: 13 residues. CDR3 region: CASSLRGNSPLHF. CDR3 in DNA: TGTGCCAGCAGCCTTAGGGGGAATTCACCCCTCCACTTT.

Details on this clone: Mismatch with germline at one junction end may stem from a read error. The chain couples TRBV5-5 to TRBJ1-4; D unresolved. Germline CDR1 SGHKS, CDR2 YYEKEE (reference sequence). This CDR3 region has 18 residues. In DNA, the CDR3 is TGTGCCAGCAGTTTGGCAGCAGGTCAATCTGGAACTAATGAAAAACTGTTTTTT. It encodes CASSLAAGQSGTNEKLFF.

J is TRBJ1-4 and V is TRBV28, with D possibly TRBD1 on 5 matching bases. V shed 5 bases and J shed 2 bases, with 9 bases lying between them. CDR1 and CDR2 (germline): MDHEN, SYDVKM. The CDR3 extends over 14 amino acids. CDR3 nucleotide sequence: TGTGCCAGCAGTGAGGGGTCCACTAATGAAAAACTGTTTTTT. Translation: CASSEGSTNEKLFF.

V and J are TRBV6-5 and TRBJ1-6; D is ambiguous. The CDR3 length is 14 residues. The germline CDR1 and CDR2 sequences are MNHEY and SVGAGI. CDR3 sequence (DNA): TGTGCGACCCGCGGCAGTCAGTTTTTGACACCCCTCCACTTT. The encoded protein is CATRGSQFLTPLHF.

The CDR3 here is CASGWVDTQYF. The CDR3 DNA sequence: TGTGCTAGTGGTTGGGTAGATACGCAGTATTTT. This chain links TRBV12-5 with TRBJ2-3, with D unclear. This CDR3 contains 11 residues. CDR1 is LGHNT, CDR2 FRNRAP, per germline. V gave up 4 bases and J gave up 5 bases, with 4 bases separating them. Filled out from reference TRBV12-5 and TRBJ2-3, the complete variable domain reads DARVTQTPRHKVTEMGQEVTMRCQPILGHNTVFWYRQTMMQGLELLAYFRNRAPLDDSGMPKDRFSAEMPDATLATLKIQPSEPRDSAVYFCASGWVDTQYFGPGTRLTVL.

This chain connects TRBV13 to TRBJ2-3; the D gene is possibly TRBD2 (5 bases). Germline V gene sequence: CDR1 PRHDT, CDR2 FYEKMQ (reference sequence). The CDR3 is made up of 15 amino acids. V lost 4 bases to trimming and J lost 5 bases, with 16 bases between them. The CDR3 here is CASSSPREGRDTQYF. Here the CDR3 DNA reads TGTGCCAGCAGCTCCCCCCGGGAAGGACGAGATACGCAGTATTTT.

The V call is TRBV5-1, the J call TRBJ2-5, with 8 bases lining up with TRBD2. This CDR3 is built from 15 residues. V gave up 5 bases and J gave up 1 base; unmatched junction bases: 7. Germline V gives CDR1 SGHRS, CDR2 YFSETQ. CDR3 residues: CASRPGGGPQETQYF. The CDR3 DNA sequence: TGCGCCAGCAGACCCGGGGGGGGTCCCCAAGAGACCCAGTACTTC.

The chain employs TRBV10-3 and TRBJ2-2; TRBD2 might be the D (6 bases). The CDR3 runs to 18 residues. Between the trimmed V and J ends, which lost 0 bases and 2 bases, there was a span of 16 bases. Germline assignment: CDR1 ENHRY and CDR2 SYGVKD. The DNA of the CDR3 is TGTGCCATCAGTGAGTCGGGTCGGGGGACTTCAAACACCGGGGAGCTGTTTTTT. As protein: CAISESGRGTSNTGELFF.